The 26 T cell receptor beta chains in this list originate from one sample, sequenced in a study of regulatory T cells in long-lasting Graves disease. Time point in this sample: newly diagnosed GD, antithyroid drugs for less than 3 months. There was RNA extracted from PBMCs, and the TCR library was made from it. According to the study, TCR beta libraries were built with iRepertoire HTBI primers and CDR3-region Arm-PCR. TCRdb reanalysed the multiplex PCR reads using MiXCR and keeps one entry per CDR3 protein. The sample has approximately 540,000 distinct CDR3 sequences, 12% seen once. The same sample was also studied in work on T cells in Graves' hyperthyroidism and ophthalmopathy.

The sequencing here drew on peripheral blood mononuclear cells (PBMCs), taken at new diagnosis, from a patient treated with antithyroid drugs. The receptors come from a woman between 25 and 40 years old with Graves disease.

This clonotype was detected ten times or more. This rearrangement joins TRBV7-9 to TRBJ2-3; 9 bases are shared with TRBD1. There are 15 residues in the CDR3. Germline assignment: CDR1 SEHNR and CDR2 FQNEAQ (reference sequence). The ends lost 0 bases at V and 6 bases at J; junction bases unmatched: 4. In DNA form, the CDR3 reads TGTGCCAGCAGCTTAGCGGGGACAGGGATGGATACGCAGTATTTT. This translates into CASSLAGTGMDTQYF.

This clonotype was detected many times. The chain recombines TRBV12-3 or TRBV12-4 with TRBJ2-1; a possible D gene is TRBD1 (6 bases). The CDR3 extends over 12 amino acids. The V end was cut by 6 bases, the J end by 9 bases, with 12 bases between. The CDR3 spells CASSDNRAEQFF. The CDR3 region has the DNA TGTGCCAGCAGCGATAACAGGGCTGAGCAGTTCTTC.

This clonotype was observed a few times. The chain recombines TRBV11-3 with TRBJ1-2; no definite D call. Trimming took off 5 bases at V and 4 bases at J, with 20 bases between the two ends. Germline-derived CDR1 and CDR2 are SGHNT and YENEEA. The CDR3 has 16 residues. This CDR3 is CASSHQLSLYGYGYTF. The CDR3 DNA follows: TGTGCCAGCAGCCACCAACTCAGCCTCTATGGCTATGGCTACACCTTC.

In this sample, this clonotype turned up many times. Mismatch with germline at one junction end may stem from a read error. The CDR3 DNA reads TGCAGTGCCAGAGCCCTCCGAGAGCAGTACTTC. Translated, it gives CSARALREQYF. The chain couples TRBV20-1 to TRBJ2-7; D is unclear. The CDR3 sequence is 11 residues long. Germline assignment: CDR1 DFQATT and CDR2 SNEGSKA (reference sequence).

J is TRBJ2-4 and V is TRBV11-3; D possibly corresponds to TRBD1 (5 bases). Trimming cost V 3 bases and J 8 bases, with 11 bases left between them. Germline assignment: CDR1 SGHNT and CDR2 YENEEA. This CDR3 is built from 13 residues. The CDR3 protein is CASSFLRDDIQYF. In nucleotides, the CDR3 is TGTGCCAGCAGCTTCCTCAGGGATGACATTCAGTACTTC.

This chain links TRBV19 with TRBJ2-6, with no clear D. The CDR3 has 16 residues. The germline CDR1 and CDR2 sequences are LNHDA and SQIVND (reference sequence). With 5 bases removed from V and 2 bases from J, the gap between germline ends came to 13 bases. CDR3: CASSFPSPPGANVLTF. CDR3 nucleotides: TGTGCCAGTAGTTTTCCCAGCCCTCCTGGGGCCAACGTCCTGACTTTC.

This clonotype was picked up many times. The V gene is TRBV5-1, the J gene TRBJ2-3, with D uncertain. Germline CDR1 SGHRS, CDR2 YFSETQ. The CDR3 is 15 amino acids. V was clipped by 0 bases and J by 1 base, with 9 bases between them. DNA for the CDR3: TGCGCCAGCAGCTTGGTCCTAGGCGGCACAGATACGCAGTATTTT. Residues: CASSLVLGGTDTQYF.

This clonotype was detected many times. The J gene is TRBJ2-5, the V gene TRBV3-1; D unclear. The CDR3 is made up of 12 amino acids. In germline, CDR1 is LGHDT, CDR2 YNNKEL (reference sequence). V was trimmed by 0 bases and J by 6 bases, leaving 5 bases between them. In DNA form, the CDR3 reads TGTGCCAGCAGCCAAGAACGGCAGACCCAGTACTTC. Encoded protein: CASSQERQTQYF.

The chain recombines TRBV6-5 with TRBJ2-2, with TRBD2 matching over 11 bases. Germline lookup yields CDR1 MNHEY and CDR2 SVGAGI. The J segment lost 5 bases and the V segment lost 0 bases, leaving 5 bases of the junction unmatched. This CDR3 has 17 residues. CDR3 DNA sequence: TGTGCCAGCAGTTACTCTATTAGCGGGAGGGCGACCGGGGAGCTGTTTTTT. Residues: CASSYSISGRATGELFF.

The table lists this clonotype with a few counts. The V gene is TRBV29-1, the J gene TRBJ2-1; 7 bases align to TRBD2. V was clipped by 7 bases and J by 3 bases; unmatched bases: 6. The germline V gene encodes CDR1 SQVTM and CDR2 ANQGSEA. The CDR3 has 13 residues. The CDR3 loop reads CSGAGLVYNEQFF. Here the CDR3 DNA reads TGCAGCGGGGCCGGACTAGTCTACAATGAGCAGTTCTTC.

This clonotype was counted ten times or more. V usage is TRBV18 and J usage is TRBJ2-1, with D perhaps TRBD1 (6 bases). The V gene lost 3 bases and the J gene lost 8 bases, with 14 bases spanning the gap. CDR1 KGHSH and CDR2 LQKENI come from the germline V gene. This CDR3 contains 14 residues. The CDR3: CASSPGHVRDEQFF. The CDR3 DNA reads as TGTGCCAGCTCACCGGGACATGTCAGGGATGAGCAGTTCTTC.

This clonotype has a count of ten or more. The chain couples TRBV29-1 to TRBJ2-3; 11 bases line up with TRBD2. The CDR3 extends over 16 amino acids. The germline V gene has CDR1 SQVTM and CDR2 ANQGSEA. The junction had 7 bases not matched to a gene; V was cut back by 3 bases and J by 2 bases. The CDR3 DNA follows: TGCAGCGTTGAGCCGACTAGCGGGACCAACACAGATACGCAGTATTTT. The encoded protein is CSVEPTSGTNTDTQYF.

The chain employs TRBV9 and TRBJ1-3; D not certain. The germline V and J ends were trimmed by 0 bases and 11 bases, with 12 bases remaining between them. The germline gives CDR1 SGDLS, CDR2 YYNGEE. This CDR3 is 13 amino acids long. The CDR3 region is CASSVAGGRAIYF. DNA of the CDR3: TGTGCCAGCAGCGTAGCAGGTGGAAGAGCCATATATTTT.

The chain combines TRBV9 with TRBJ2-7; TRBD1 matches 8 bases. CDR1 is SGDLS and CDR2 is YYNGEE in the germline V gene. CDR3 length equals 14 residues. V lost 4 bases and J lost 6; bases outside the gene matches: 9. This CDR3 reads CASSLQGALGEQYF. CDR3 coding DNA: TGTGCCAGCAGCTTGCAGGGGGCGCTCGGCGAGCAGTACTTC.

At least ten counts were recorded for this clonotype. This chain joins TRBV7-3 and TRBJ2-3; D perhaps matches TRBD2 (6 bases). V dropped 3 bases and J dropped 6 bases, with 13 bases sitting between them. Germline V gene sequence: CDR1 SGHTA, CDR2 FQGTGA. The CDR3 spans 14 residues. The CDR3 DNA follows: TGTGCCAGCAGCTTCCGGGACTCGAGGGATACGCAGTATTTT. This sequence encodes CASSFRDSRDTQYF.

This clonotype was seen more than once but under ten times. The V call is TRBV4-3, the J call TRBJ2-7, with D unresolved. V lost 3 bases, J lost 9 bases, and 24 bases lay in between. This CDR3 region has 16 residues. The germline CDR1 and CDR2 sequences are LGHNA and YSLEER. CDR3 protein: CASSQAYYGQKVGQYF. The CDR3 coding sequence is TGCGCCAGCAGCCAGGCCTACTATGGGCAGAAAGTTGGGCAGTACTTC.

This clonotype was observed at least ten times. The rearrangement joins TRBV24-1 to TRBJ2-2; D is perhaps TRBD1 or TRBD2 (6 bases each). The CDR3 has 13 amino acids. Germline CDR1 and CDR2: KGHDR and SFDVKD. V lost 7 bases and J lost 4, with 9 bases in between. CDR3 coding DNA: TGTGCCACCAGAAGGGGGGTCACCGGGGAGCTGTTTTTT. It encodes CATRRGVTGELFF.

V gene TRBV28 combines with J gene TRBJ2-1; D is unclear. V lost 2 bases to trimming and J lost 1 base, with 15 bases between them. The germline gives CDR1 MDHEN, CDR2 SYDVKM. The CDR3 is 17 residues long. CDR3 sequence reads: CASSLGRAGLSYNEQFF. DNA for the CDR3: TGTGCCAGCAGTTTAGGCCGGGCCGGATTATCCTACAATGAGCAGTTCTTC.

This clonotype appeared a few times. CDR3 in amino acids: CASSLNGGPEAFF. The CDR3 DNA reads TGTGCCAGCAGTTTAAATGGTGGCCCTGAAGCTTTCTTT. J is TRBJ1-1 and V is TRBV28; D not certain. The ends were cut back, 2 bases at V and 6 bases at J, with 10 bases in the middle. Germline loops: CDR1 MDHEN, CDR2 SYDVKM. This CDR3 region has 13 residues.

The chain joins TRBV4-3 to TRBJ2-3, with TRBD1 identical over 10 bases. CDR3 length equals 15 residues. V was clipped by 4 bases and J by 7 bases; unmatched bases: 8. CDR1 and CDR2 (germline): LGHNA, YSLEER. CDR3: CASSPGRTGGYTQYF. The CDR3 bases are TGCGCCAGCAGCCCAGGAAGGACAGGGGGTTATACGCAGTATTTT.

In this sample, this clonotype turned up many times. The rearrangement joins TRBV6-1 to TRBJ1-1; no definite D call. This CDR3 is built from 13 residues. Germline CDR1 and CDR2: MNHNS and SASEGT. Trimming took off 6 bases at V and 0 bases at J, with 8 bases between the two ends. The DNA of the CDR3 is TGTGCCAGCAGACGAACAGTGAACACTGAAGCTTTCTTT. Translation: CASRRTVNTEAFF.

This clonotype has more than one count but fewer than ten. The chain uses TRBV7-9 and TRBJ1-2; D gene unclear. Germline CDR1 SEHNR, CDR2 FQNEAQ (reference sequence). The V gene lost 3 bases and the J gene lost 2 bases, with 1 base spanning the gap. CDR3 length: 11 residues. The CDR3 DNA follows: TGTGCCAGCAGCTTCAACTATGGCTACACCTTC. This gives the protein CASSFNYGYTF.

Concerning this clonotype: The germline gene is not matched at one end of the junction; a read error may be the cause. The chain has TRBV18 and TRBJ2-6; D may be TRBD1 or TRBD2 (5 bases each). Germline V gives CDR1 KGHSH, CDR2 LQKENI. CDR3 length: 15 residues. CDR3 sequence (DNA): TGTGCCAGCTCACCAAGCCAGTCCGGGGCCAAGGTCCTGACTTTC. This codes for CASSPSQSGAKVLTF. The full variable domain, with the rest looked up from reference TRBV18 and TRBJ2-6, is NAGVMQNPRHLVRRRGQEARLRCSPMKGHSHVYWYRQLPEEGLKFMVYLQKENIIDESGMPKERFSAEFPKEGPSILRIQQVVRGDSAAYFCASSPSQSGAKVLTFGAGSRLTVL.

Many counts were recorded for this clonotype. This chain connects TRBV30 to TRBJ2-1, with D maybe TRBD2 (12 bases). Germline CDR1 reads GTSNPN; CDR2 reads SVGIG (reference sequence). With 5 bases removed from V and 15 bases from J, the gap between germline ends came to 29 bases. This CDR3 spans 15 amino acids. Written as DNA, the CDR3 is TGTGCCTGGGGTGGACAGGGGGCTAGCGGGAGGGCCAGGTTCTTC. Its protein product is CAWGGQGASGRARFF.

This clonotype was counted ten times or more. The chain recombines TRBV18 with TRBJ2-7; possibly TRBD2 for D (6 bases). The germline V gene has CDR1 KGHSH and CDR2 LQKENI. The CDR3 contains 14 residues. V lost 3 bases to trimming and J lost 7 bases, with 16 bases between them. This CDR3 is CASSPTNGGREQYF. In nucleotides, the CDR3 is TGTGCCAGCTCACCCACTAACGGGGGTCGAGAGCAGTACTTC.

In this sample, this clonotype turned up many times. CDR3 amino acids: CASSKTRIIGIGYTF. The CDR3 nucleotides read TGTGCCAGCAGCAAAACTAGGATTATAGGCATTGGCTACACCTTC. The chain uses TRBV7-2 and TRBJ1-2; D is unclear. The V and J ends lost 5 bases and 7 bases respectively, with 20 bases between them. The germline CDR1 and CDR2 sequences are SGHTA and FQGNSA. The CDR3 consists of 15 residues. Using reference TRBV7-2 and TRBJ1-2 for the parts outside the CDR3, the full variable domain is GAGVSQSPSNKVTEKGKDVELRCDPISGHTALYWYRQSLGQGLEFLIYFQGNSAPDKSGLPSDRFSAERTGGSVSTLTIQRTQQEDSAVYLCASSKTRIIGIGYTFGSGTRLTVV.